Reported below is one TCR beta chain. Its antigen remains unknown. The authors obtained over 95% purity in all sorted populations. Trimming cost V 1 base and J 2 bases; bases outside gene matches: 5. Germline V gene lookup returns CDR1 MGHRA and CDR2 YSYEKL. The CDR3 sequence is 16 residues long. This sample stems from a study of beta chain features in type 1 diabetes. Study-wide findings and caveats: Shortening that was moderate but significant affected the TCRB CDR3s of Type 1 diabetes patients in all four CD4+ subsets.

The entirety of the isolated RNA underwent reverse transcription, so expressed TCRB transcripts were sequenced. Here immunoSEQ multiplex PCR was the method, and the copy in TCRdb shows in-frame clones only, minus some. The sample has 250,000 or so clones, approximately 15% seen once. The sample comprised naive CD4+ T cells from blood. V is TRBV4-1 and J is TRBJ2-7; TRBD1 agrees at 10 bases. The source is a man in his thirties or forties with type 1 diabetes. DNA of the CDR3: TGCGCCAGCAGCCAAGCCCCCGGACAGGGGGCCTACGAGCAGTACTTC. It yields the protein CASSQAPGQGAYEQYF.